Following are 32 T cell receptor beta chains from one sample sequenced in a study of CD8+ T cells in alopecia areata. The sequencing template was cDNA reverse transcribed from extracted RNA. Profiling relied on immunoSEQ multiplex PCR, and the TCRdb table lists in-frame clones only, not all of them. Recorded here are approximately 280,000 clones, none singletons. Cell sorting was performed on pooled cutaneous lymph node cells with CD4, CD8alpha, NKG2D, NKG2ACE and other markers. The specimen sequenced was CD4+ T cells sorted from a lymph node. The source is a C3H/HeJ mouse with alopecia areata. This mouse strain has H2-k as its MHC haplotype.

A word on this clone: Gene labels here are mouse ones. Sequencing ends 4 residues short of the CDR3 end; the germline J gene provides the rest. The same CDR3 can be traced to other DNA sequences in this sample. The rearrangement joins TRBV13-3 to TRBJ1-2; TRBD1 might be the D (5 bases). This CDR3 has 11 amino acids. CDR1 is NNHDY, CDR2 SYVADS, per germline. V lost 5 bases and J lost 4, with 6 bases in between. CDR3: CASSDSSDYTF. The part of the CDR3 DNA that was read is TGTGCCAGCAGCGACAGCTCC.

Concerning this clone: Genes and germline are mouse. The read ends 4 residues early relative to the CDR3; the germline J gene fills the gap. The chain has TRBV1 and TRBJ2-5; TRBD2 matches at 10 bases. The CDR3 has 15 amino acids. Germline-derived CDR1 and CDR2 are NSQYPW and LRSPGD (reference sequence). V lost 6 bases, J lost 1 base, and 4 bases stayed unmatched. CDR3 DNA (partial): TGCACCTGCAGCTCCACTGGGGGGGACCAAGAC. Translating it yields CTCSSTGGDQD. The entire CDR3 protein reads CTCSSTGGDQDTQYF.

Comments on this clone: Gene names follow the mouse nomenclature. The read is 4 residues too short to cover the CDR3 end, so that end is filled in from the germline J gene. The V and J genes are TRBV5 and TRBJ2-3; 12 bases fit TRBD1. This CDR3 is built from 17 residues. The germline gives CDR1 LGHNA, CDR2 YNLKQL (reference sequence). With 0 bases clipped from V and 2 bases from J, the junction kept 3 bases outside the gene matches. The sequenced part of the CDR3 DNA is TGTGCCAGCAGCCAAGAGGGACAGGGGGCGTTTGCAGAA. Translating it yields CASSQEGQGAFAE. The entire CDR3 reads CASSQEGQGAFAETLYF.

In the case of this clone: Gene names are the mouse ones. The read terminates 3 residues before the CDR3 end, so the remaining end is supplied by the germline J gene. The J gene is TRBJ1-6, the V gene TRBV13-1; D gene uncertain. TRBJ1-6 counts as an open reading frame of uncertain function. The CDR3 runs 14 residues. Germline-derived CDR1 and CDR2 are NSHNY and SYGAGN. Trimming removed 0 bases from V and 6 bases from J, with 7 bases in between. The CDR3 reads CASSDAHINSPLYF. Partial CDR3 DNA: TGTGCCAGCAGTGATGCTCACATTAATTCGCCC.

This clone was seen only a few times. Genes and germline are mouse. The read ends 4 residues shy of where the CDR3 ends; the end is completed using the germline J gene. The chain is built from TRBV3 and TRBJ2-5; perhaps TRBD1 as D (5 bases). The V gene lost 5 bases and the J gene lost 1 base, with 7 bases spanning the gap. From germline, CDR1 is SNHLY and CDR2 FYNGKV (reference sequence). The CDR3 has 13 residues. CDR3: CASSPTDQDTQYF. Incomplete CDR3 DNA: TGTGCCAGCAGCCCGACAGACCAAGAC. The whole variable domain, remainder taken from reference TRBV3 and TRBJ2-5, is GPKVLQIPSHQIIDMGQMVTLNCDPVSNHLYFYWYKQILGQQMEFLVNFYNGKVMEKSKLFKDQFSVERPDGSYFTLKIQPTALEDSAVYFCASSPTDQDTQYFGPGTRLLVL.

Note on this clone: Gene names are mouse gene names. The read falls 3 residues short of the CDR3 end, and the missing part is taken from the germline J gene. The chain employs TRBV13-1 and TRBJ1-6; D remains ambiguous. TRBJ1-6 has ORF status, its function being uncertain. The V gene's germline CDR1 is NSHNY and CDR2 SYGAGN. V lost 0 bases, J lost 3 bases, and 7 bases lay in between. The length of the CDR3 is 15 residues. CDR3 loop: CASSDVQHYNSPLYF. The CDR3 bases that were read are TGTGCCAGCAGTGATGTCCAGCACTATAATTCGCCC.

This clone came up a few times. Here the gene names and germline are mouse. The read ends 4 residues shy of where the CDR3 ends; the end is completed using the germline J gene. The chain has TRBV13-1 and TRBJ2-2; 9 positions match TRBD2. Germline lookup yields CDR1 NSHNY and CDR2 SYGAGN. With 1 base clipped from V and 3 bases from J, the junction kept 1 base outside the gene matches. The length of the CDR3 is 15 residues. CDR3 loop: CASSDLGGYTGQLYF. The covered CDR3 bases are TGTGCCAGCAGTGATCTGGGGGGGTACACCGGG.

Regarding this clone: A much larger clone is a single base away; this may be a read error. All gene names here are mouse names. Read sequence stops 4 residues before the CDR3 end, and the germline J gene provides the missing end. Other DNA sequences in this specimen translate into the identical CDR3. V usage is TRBV13-3 and J usage is TRBJ1-2; D might be TRBD1 (6 bases). The CDR3 totals 13 residues. V dropped 2 bases and J dropped 1 base, with 6 bases sitting between them. Germline loops: CDR1 NNHDY, CDR2 SYVADS. The part of the CDR3 DNA that was read is TGTGCCAGCAGTGAGGGACAAAACTCC. This encodes CASSEGQNS. The whole CDR3 protein reads CASSEGQNSDYTF.

In its sample, this clone was seen a few times. Gene and germline names: mouse. The read is 4 residues too short to cover the CDR3 end, so that end is filled in from the germline J gene. The V gene is TRBV19, the J gene TRBJ2-7, with 11 nucleotides matching TRBD1. Looked up from germline, CDR1 is FNHDT and CDR2 is SITEND (reference sequence). This CDR3 comprises 15 residues. CDR3 bases read: TGTGCCAGCAGCCAATCCGGGACAGGGGGTTAT. This encodes CASSQSGTGGY. The whole CDR3 sequence is CASSQSGTGGYEQYF.

This clone occurred a few times. Gene names and germline refer to mouse. The CDR3 end is not reached by the read, which stops 4 residues before it; the germline J gene fills it in. At the DNA level, this CDR3 is encoded by other sequences in the same sample as well. The rearrangement links TRBV1 to TRBJ1-2; tentatively, D is TRBD1 (6 bases). V gave up 0 bases and J gave up 3 bases, with 11 bases separating them. This CDR3 is 15 amino acids long. CDR1 is NSQYPW, CDR2 LRSPGD, per germline (reference sequence). The CDR3 region is CTCSADGGADSDYTF. The part of the CDR3 DNA that was read is TGCACCTGCAGTGCAGATGGGGGGGCCGACTCC. Drawing the rest from reference TRBV1 and TRBJ1-2, the complete variable domain is VTLLEQNPRWRLVPRGQAVNLRCILKNSQYPWMSWYQQDLQKQLQWLFTLRSPGDKEVKSLPGADYLATRVTDTELRLQVANMSQGRTLYCTCSADGGADSDYTFGSGTRLLVI.

Comment on this clone: Germline and genes: mouse. The read halts 4 residues ahead of the CDR3 end, with the missing end drawn from the germline J gene. The chain is built from TRBV1 and TRBJ2-1; 11 bases align to TRBD2. V gave up 3 bases and J gave up 2 bases; unmatched junction bases: 3. The CDR3 contains 16 residues. Per the germline V gene, CDR1 is NSQYPW and CDR2 is LRSPGD (reference sequence). The sequenced part of the CDR3 DNA is TGCACCTGCAGTGCCCGGACTGGGGGGTACTATGCT. Translating it yields CTCSARTGGYYA. The full CDR3 protein is CTCSARTGGYYAEQFF.

Details on this clone: Gene names and germline match the mouse. Sequencing ends 4 residues short of the CDR3 end; the germline J gene provides the rest. This sample includes further DNA sequences coding for the same CDR3. V usage is TRBV13-1 and J usage is TRBJ2-2, with TRBD1 matching over 11 bases. The CDR3 spans 13 residues. The V segment lost 7 bases and the J segment 5 bases; nucleotides outside the gene matches: 1. Germline V gene data show CDR1 as NSHNY and CDR2 as SYGAGN. The part of the CDR3 DNA that was read is TGTGCCAGCCGGGACAGGGGGACCGGG. Its translation: CASRDRGTG. The entire CDR3 reads CASRDRGTGQLYF.

A few counts support this clone. All gene names here are mouse names. The read terminates 4 residues ahead of where the CDR3 ends, so the germline J gene completes it. The rearrangement links TRBV5 to TRBJ1-1, with TRBD1 matching 12 bases. The V gene's germline CDR1 is LGHNA and CDR2 YNLKQL (reference sequence). This CDR3 comprises 16 residues. V gave up 1 base and J gave up 3 bases; unmatched junction bases: 3. The CDR3 region is CASSQVRDRGHTEVFF. Partial CDR3 DNA: TGTGCCAGCAGCCAAGTCCGGGACAGGGGGCACACA.

This clone was counted only a few times. Any gene name here is a mouse gene name. The read halts 4 residues ahead of the CDR3 end, with the missing end drawn from the germline J gene. The V call is TRBV13-2, the J call TRBJ2-1; 8 bases are shared with TRBD1. V gave up 3 bases and J gave up 6 bases; unmatched junction bases: 2. CDR3 length: 13 amino acids. Germline V lookup: CDR1 NNHNN, CDR2 SYGAGS (reference sequence). CDR3 sequence: CASGGTGPAEQFF. The CDR3 DNA, read in part, is TGTGCCAGCGGTGGGACAGGGCCTGCT.

For this clone: Gene and germline names: mouse. The read ends 4 residues shy of where the CDR3 ends; the end is completed using the germline J gene. The chain couples TRBV31 to TRBJ2-1; maybe TRBD1 (6 bases). V lost 2 bases and J 4 bases, leaving 12 bases between the germline ends. This CDR3 is built from 14 residues. CDR1 and CDR2 from the germline V gene are GKSSPN and SITVG. The sequenced CDR3 bases are TGTGCCTGGAGTAGCCAGGGGATATATGCT. Translated: CAWSSQGIYA. The entire CDR3 reads CAWSSQGIYAEQFF.

Of note for this clone: Gene names follow the mouse nomenclature. The CDR3 is cut off 4 residues early in the read; its end comes from the germline J gene. The same CDR3 also results from other DNA sequences found in this sample. V is TRBV13-2 and J is TRBJ2-7; 10 positions agree with TRBD1. Germline loops: CDR1 NNHNN, CDR2 SYGAGS (reference sequence). Germline trimming cut 5 bases from V and 3 bases from J; bases unmatched to any gene: 2. This CDR3 contains 13 residues. Partial CDR3 DNA: TGTGCCAGCGGGCGGGACAGGGGCTAT. This codes for CASGRDRGY. The complete CDR3 protein is CASGRDRGYEQYF.

A remark on this clone: These gene names are mouse names. The observed sequence ends 4 residues before the CDR3 terminus, with the missing tail filled in from the germline J gene. The V gene is TRBV13-3, the J gene TRBJ2-3; 7 positions agree with TRBD1. The CDR3 runs to 15 residues. After removal of 5 bases from V and 1 base from J, the junction contained 7 bases not matched to a gene. The germline CDR1 and CDR2 sequences are NNHDY and SYVADS. CDR3 DNA, as far as it was read: TGTGCCAGCAGGGCCGGGACAGAAGGTGCAGAA. It codes for CASRAGTEGAE. The CDR3 reads in full as CASRAGTEGAETLYF.

This clone was recorded a few times. Any gene name here is a mouse gene name. The CDR3 is cut off 3 residues early in the read; its end comes from the germline J gene. The chain employs TRBV19 and TRBJ1-6; the match to TRBD1 covers 8 bases. TRBJ1-6 is known as an ORF, though its function is uncertain. Unmatched junction bases numbered 2, after V lost 1 base and J lost 2 bases. Per germline, CDR1 FNHDT and CDR2 SITEND (reference sequence). This CDR3 spans 16 amino acids. The sequenced CDR3 bases are TGTGCCAGCAGTATACACAGGGGGGCCTATAATTCGCCC. This codes for CASSIHRGAYNSP. The whole CDR3 protein is CASSIHRGAYNSPLYF.

This clone has only a few counts. Genes and germline come from the mouse. With the read ending 4 residues before the CDR3 end, the germline J gene is used to fill in that end. The rearrangement uses TRBV1 and TRBJ2-7, with 10 positions matching TRBD2. CDR1 NSQYPW and CDR2 LRSPGD come from the germline V gene (reference sequence). The length of the CDR3 is 15 residues. The DNA read from the CDR3 is TGCACCTGCAGTGCAGATGGGGGACTGGGGTAT. This sequence encodes CTCSADGGLGY. From start to end, the CDR3 is CTCSADGGLGYEQYF.

This clone was counted a few times. Each gene name is a mouse one. Read data end 4 residues before the CDR3 end; the end is taken from the germline J gene. The rearrangement links TRBV13-2 to TRBJ2-7, with 8 bases identical to TRBD2. The CDR3 is 14 residues long. Germline CDR1 and CDR2: NNHNN and SYGAGS (reference sequence). CDR3 bases read: TGTGCCAGCGGTGATGGAATGGGGGGGTAT. Amino acid sequence: CASGDGMGGY. The entire CDR3 reads CASGDGMGGYEQYF.

In this sample, this clone turned up a few times. Here the gene names and germline are mouse. The read ends 4 residues shy of where the CDR3 ends; the end is completed using the germline J gene. The chain carries TRBV13-3 and TRBJ2-3; no clear D. The CDR3 has 12 residues. Germline CDR1 and CDR2: NNHDY and SYVADS. V was pared by 4 bases and J by 3 bases, with 6 bases between. The CDR3 loop is CASSNRAETLYF. The part of the CDR3 DNA that was read is TGTGCCAGCAGTAACAGAGCAGAA.

About this clone: Gene and germline names: mouse. The CDR3 extends 4 residues past the end of the read, so its final part is completed from the germline J gene. The V call is TRBV19, the J call TRBJ2-4; D is perhaps TRBD1 (6 bases). This CDR3 is 13 amino acids long. The germline V gene encodes CDR1 FNHDT and CDR2 SITEND (reference sequence). The CDR3 DNA, read in part, is TGTGCCAGCAGACTCACAGGGAAAAAC. It encodes CASRLTGKN. In full, the CDR3 is CASRLTGKNTLYF.

This clone has just a few counts. The genes are named according to mouse. The CDR3 extends 4 residues past the end of the read, so its final part is completed from the germline J gene. The sample contains more than one DNA sequence encoding this CDR3. The chain is built from TRBV5 and TRBJ2-1; the D gene is possibly TRBD1 (5 bases). CDR1 LGHNA and CDR2 YNLKQL come from the germline V gene (reference sequence). The CDR3 length is 12 residues. The V end lost 3 bases, the J end lost 5 bases, and 5 bases lay between the germline ends. The CDR3: CASSQDNAEQFF. CDR3 bases read: TGTGCCAGCAGCCAGGACAATGCT.

Comment on this clone: Here the gene names and germline are mouse. Read data end 4 residues before the CDR3 end; the end is taken from the germline J gene. J is TRBJ2-3 and V is TRBV31; no clear D. The CDR3 sequence is 15 residues long. The V and J ends lost 0 bases and 0 bases respectively, with 10 bases between them. The germline V gene encodes CDR1 GKSSPN and CDR2 SITVG. CDR3: CAWSLPGSSAETLYF. The sequenced part of the CDR3 DNA is TGTGCCTGGAGTCTACCTGGCTCTAGTGCAGAA. Variable domain in full (rest from reference TRBV31 and TRBJ2-3): AQTIHQWPVAEIKAVGSPLSLGCTIKGKSSPNLYWYWQATGGTLQQLFYSITVGQVESVVQLNLSASRPKDDQFILSTEKLLLSHSGFYLCAWSLPGSSAETLYFGSGTRLTVL.

In its sample, this clone was seen a few times. The gene names given are mouse names. The sequenced fragment ends 4 residues before the CDR3 boundary, so the rest is inferred from the germline J gene. Other DNA sequences within the sample encode an identical CDR3. This rearrangement joins TRBV13-2 to TRBJ2-1, with TRBD2 identical over 10 bases. J gave up 3 bases and V 4 bases, and 1 base lay outside the gene matches. Looked up from germline, CDR1 is NNHNN and CDR2 is SYGAGS (reference sequence). The CDR3 has 14 amino acids. The CDR3 DNA, read in part, is TGTGCCAGCGGTCTGGGGGGGCGCTATGCT. Amino acid sequence: CASGLGGRYA. The full CDR3 reads CASGLGGRYAEQFF.

This clone was counted only a few times. Here the gene names and germline are mouse. The CDR3 sequence is CASSQEVWGGYEQYF. The sequenced part of the CDR3 DNA is TGTGCCAGCAGCCAAGAGGTATGGGGGGGCTAT. The chain uses TRBV5 and TRBJ2-7; TRBD2 aligns across 8 bases. Read data end 4 residues before the CDR3 end; the end is taken from the germline J gene. With 0 bases clipped from V and 3 bases from J, the junction kept 4 bases outside the gene matches. Germline CDR1 is LGHNA and CDR2 is YNLKQL (reference sequence). The CDR3 runs to 15 residues.

About this clone: All gene names here are mouse names. The CDR3 goes on 4 residues after the read ends, and that part is filled in from the germline J gene. The J gene is TRBJ2-5, the V gene TRBV13-1; D is unresolved. With 1 base removed from V and 3 bases from J, the gap between germline ends came to 6 bases. The CDR3 contains 13 residues. Germline V gene sequence: CDR1 NSHNY, CDR2 SYGAGN. The part of the CDR3 DNA that was read is TGTGCCAGCAGTGATCAGGTGCAAGAC. Protein: CASSDQVQD. The full CDR3 reads CASSDQVQDTQYF.

Turning to this clone: These gene names are mouse names. Read coverage stops 4 residues before the CDR3 terminus; the germline J gene supplies the remainder. The chain joins TRBV19 to TRBJ2-1; D perhaps matches TRBD1 (6 bases). Germline V CDR1 and CDR2: FNHDT, SITEND (reference sequence). Trimming shortened V by 4 bases and J by 6 bases, and 8 bases separated the two germline ends. The CDR3 has 12 residues. This CDR3 reads CASSPGAAEQFF. Incomplete CDR3 DNA: TGTGCCAGCAGTCCAGGGGCTGCT.

Worth noting for this clone: Gene labels here are mouse ones. The CDR3 end is not reached by the read, which stops 4 residues before it; the germline J gene fills it in. J is TRBJ2-1 and V is TRBV12-1; D possibly corresponds to TRBD1 (6 bases). Trimming took off 0 bases at V and 5 bases at J, with 10 bases between the two ends. The CDR3 is made up of 14 amino acids. CDR1 is SGHSN, CDR2 HYEKVE, per germline. Partial CDR3 DNA: TGTGCCAGCTCTCTCGCCCCAGGGGATGCT. It yields the protein CASSLAPGDA. The full CDR3 sequence reads CASSLAPGDAEQFF.

As for this clone: The genes are named according to mouse. The read halts 4 residues ahead of the CDR3 end, with the missing end drawn from the germline J gene. The gene calls are TRBV13-1 and TRBJ1-1; TRBD1 matches 9 bases. From germline, CDR1 is NSHNY and CDR2 SYGAGN. J was trimmed by 1 base and V by 3 bases; bases with no gene match: 10. This CDR3 spans 17 amino acids. CDR3 DNA (partial): TGTGCCAGCAGTGGGTCCCGGGACAGGGTAGGGAACACA. Encoded protein: CASSGSRDRVGNT. The CDR3 in full is CASSGSRDRVGNTEVFF.

Comment on this clone: Gene names are mouse gene names. The CDR3 goes on 4 residues after the read ends, and that part is filled in from the germline J gene. V and J are TRBV1 and TRBJ2-7, with 7 positions matching TRBD1. CDR3 length equals 13 residues. Germline CDR1 is NSQYPW and CDR2 is LRSPGD (reference sequence). The CDR3 DNA, read in part, is TGCACCTGCACCACGGGACAGAATTAT. Protein sequence: CTCTTGQNY. In full, the CDR3 reads CTCTTGQNYEQYF.

As regards this clone: Genes and germline are mouse. The read is 4 residues too short to cover the CDR3 end, so that end is filled in from the germline J gene. This chain links TRBV13-1 with TRBJ2-3, with 10 bases matching TRBD2. Germline assignment: CDR1 NSHNY and CDR2 SYGAGN. CDR3 length: 14 amino acids. The V gene end was trimmed by 2 bases and the J gene end by 4 bases; junction bases not matched to a gene: 1. The CDR3 protein is CASSDWGGPETLYF. The part of the CDR3 DNA that was read is TGTGCCAGCAGTGACTGGGGGGGCCCAGAA.